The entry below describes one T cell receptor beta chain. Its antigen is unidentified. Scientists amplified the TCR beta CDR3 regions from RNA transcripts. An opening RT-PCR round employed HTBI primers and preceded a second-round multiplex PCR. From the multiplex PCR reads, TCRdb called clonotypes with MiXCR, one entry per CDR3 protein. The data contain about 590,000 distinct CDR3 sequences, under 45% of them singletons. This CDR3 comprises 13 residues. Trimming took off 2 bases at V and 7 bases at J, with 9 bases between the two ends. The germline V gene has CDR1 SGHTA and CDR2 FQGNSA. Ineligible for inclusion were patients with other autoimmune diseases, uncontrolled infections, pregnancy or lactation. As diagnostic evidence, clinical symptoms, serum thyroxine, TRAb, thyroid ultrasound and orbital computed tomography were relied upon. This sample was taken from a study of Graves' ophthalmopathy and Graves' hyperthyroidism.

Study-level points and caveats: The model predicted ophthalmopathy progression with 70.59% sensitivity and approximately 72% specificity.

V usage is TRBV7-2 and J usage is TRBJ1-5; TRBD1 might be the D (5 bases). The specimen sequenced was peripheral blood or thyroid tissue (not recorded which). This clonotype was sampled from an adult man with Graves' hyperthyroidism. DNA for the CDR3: TGTGCCAGCAGCTTATTGTGGGGGCAGCCCCAGCATTTT. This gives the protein CASSLLWGQPQHF.